One and the same sample provided the 24 T cell receptor beta chains below, sequenced in a study of T cell repertoires in cytomegalovirus infection. TCRdb called the reads again in MiXCR, with one record for every CDR3 protein. The data hold roughly 800,000 distinct CDR3 sequences, with 25% to 35% observed a single time. Their antigens are not known. Sequencing was performed on cultured CD8+ T cells from PBMCs, taken from culture after CMV antigen stimulation. Every receptor here comes from a human donor in good health (CMV status not recorded). Some clones in this sample may be carry-over from other donors' samples.

The chain recombines TRBV27 with TRBJ1-2, with 8 positions matching TRBD1. The CDR3 loop spans 19 amino acids. Germline loops: CDR1 MNHEY, CDR2 SMNVEV (reference sequence). J gave up 5 bases and V 3 bases, and 20 bases lay outside the gene matches. CDR3 amino acids: CASSFSLRQGRELSYGYTF. In DNA form, the CDR3 reads TGTGCCAGCAGTTTTTCCCTTCGACAGGGGCGGGAGTTAAGTTATGGCTACACCTTC.

This clonotype was observed a few times. The chain has TRBV27 and TRBJ2-1, with D perhaps TRBD2 (5 bases). The CDR3 totals 16 residues. V lost 4 bases and J 0 bases, leaving 13 bases between the germline ends. CDR1 is MNHEY and CDR2 is SMNVEV in the germline V gene (reference sequence). This CDR3 is CASSSLPGDSYNEQFF. The CDR3 DNA sequence: TGTGCCAGCAGTTCGTTACCCGGGGACTCCTACAATGAGCAGTTCTTC.

The chain recombines TRBV7-6 with TRBJ2-7, with a possible D match to TRBD2 (6 bases). CDR1 and CDR2 (germline): SGHVS, FNYEAQ. There are 15 residues in the CDR3. V was cut by 1 base and J by 3 bases, with 13 bases left in between. In DNA, the CDR3 is TGTGCCAGCAGCTTAGAAGGAGGGGCCCTCTACGAGCAGTACGTC. It is translated as CASSLEGGALYEQYV.

J is TRBJ2-7 and V is TRBV15; 10 positions agree with TRBD1. The germline CDR1 and CDR2 sequences are LNHNV and YYDKDF (reference sequence). This CDR3 region has 16 residues. V was clipped by 4 bases and J by 2 bases; unmatched bases: 8. CDR3 residues: CATSMGQGLFPYEQYF. The CDR3 bases are TGTGCCACCAGCATGGGACAGGGGCTTTTCCCCTACGAGCAGTACTTC.

Of note for this clonotype: One end of the junction is discordant with germline, which a read error may explain. The J gene is TRBJ1-4, the V gene TRBV7-7; 8 nucleotides match TRBD1. This CDR3 region has 16 residues. The germline gives CDR1 SSHAT, CDR2 FNYEAQ (reference sequence). This CDR3 is CASSVPGQDTNEKLFF. CDR3 coding DNA: TGTGCTAGCAGCGTCCCGGGACAGGATACTAATGAAAAACTGTTTTTT.

This clonotype was seen a handful of times. The genes are TRBV6-1 and TRBJ1-1, with 10 positions matching TRBD1. Germline CDR1 and CDR2: MNHNS and SASEGT. V gave up 5 bases and J gave up 2 bases; unmatched junction bases: 8. This CDR3 contains 16 residues. The CDR3 DNA reads TGTGCCAGCAGTCTTACTGGGACAGGGGAAAACACTGAAGCTTTCTTT. This gives the protein CASSLTGTGENTEAFF.

A few counts support this clonotype. The V and J genes are TRBV7-3 and TRBJ1-6; the D gene is possibly TRBD1 (5 bases). Germline V gene data show CDR1 as SGHTA and CDR2 as FQGTGA. CDR3 length: 15 residues. The germline V and J ends were trimmed by 5 bases and 4 bases, with 12 bases remaining between them. CDR3 in DNA: TGTGCCAGCAGCGAAGGACACCCTTATAATTCACCCCTCCACTTT. Protein: CASSEGHPYNSPLHF.

In DNA, the CDR3 is TGTGCCAGCGAGAACACAGGGACCGGGGAGCTGTTTTTT. Translated: CASENTGTGELFF. This rearrangement joins TRBV18 to TRBJ2-2; a weak D match, TRBD1 (6 bases). The CDR3 runs 13 residues. In germline, CDR1 is KGHSH, CDR2 LQKENI. V dropped 8 bases and J dropped 5 bases, with 12 bases sitting between them.

The chain links TRBV27 to TRBJ2-7; 7 bases agree with TRBD1. The CDR3 is 14 amino acids. V shed 3 bases and J 1 base; nucleotides not matched to a gene: 3. Germline assignment: CDR1 MNHEY and CDR2 SMNVEV (reference sequence). The CDR3 bases are TGTGCCAGCAGTTTGACAGGGTTATCCTACGAGCAGTACGTC. Translating it yields CASSLTGLSYEQYV.

The sample holds many counts of this clonotype. The rearrangement links TRBV5-1 to TRBJ2-1, with D tentatively TRBD2 (6 bases). Trimming pared 4 bases from V and 10 bases from J, leaving 12 bases between. The germline V gene has CDR1 SGHRS and CDR2 YFSETQ. The CDR3 has 12 residues. CDR3 amino acids: CASSAGRWEQFF. CDR3 sequence (DNA): TGCGCCAGCAGCGCGGGACGGTGGGAGCAGTTCTTC.

This clonotype was seen at least ten times. This chain links TRBV27 with TRBJ2-7; 10 bases line up with TRBD1. Trimming took 2 bases from V and 4 from J; bases not matched to a gene: 2. Per the germline V gene, CDR1 is MNHEY and CDR2 is SMNVEV (reference sequence). The CDR3 runs to 14 residues. CDR3 DNA sequence: TGTGCCAGCAGTTTAACGGACAGGGGGTACGAGCAGTACGTC. This gives the protein CASSLTDRGYEQYV.

This clonotype showed up just a few times. The rearrangement links TRBV7-9 to TRBJ1-2; 9 bases match TRBD1. Germline CDR1 is SEHNR and CDR2 is FQNEAQ (reference sequence). The V segment lost 6 bases and the J segment 2 bases; nucleotides outside the gene matches: 10. The CDR3 consists of 16 residues. The CDR3, as DNA: TGTGCCAGCAGTTCCACCGGGACAGGGTCGAACTATGGCTACACCTTC. It encodes CASSSTGTGSNYGYTF.

V gene TRBV5-1 combines with J gene TRBJ2-4, with 8 positions matching TRBD1. Trimming at V came to 5 bases and at J to 7 bases, leaving 5 bases not matched to a gene. The CDR3 totals 13 residues. The V gene's germline CDR1 is SGHRS and CDR2 YFSETQ. CDR3 region: CASSFGQGNIQYF. CDR3 bases: TGCGCCAGCAGTTTTGGACAGGGCAACATTCAGTACTTC.

Points on this clonotype: A much bigger clone sits one base away, suggesting this may be a read error. The chain uses TRBV7-6 and TRBJ1-6, with no clear D. The CDR3 is made up of 17 amino acids. Looked up from germline, CDR1 is SGHVS and CDR2 is FNYEAQ. CDR3 in DNA: TGTGTCAGCAGCCCAGAGGTTGGGAGCTCCTATAATTCACCCCTCCACTTT. This codes for CVSSPEVGSSYNSPLHF.

This clonotype was counted at least ten times. CDR3 amino acids: CASSFLDSLLMFEAFF. In nucleotides, the CDR3 is TGTGCCAGCAGCTTCCTGGACAGTCTTTTGATGTTTGAAGCTTTCTTT. The genes are TRBV7-9 and TRBJ1-1; D is perhaps TRBD1 (6 bases). This CDR3 is built from 16 residues. Trimming removed 3 bases from V and 7 bases from J, with 21 bases in between. Germline V gene lookup returns CDR1 SEHNR and CDR2 FQNEAQ (reference sequence).

The chain employs TRBV6-5 and TRBJ2-2; weak D call: TRBD2 (7 bases). The V and J ends lost 2 bases and 3 bases respectively, with 16 bases between them. The CDR3 sequence is 17 residues long. Germline values: CDR1 MNHEY, CDR2 SVGAGI. The chain's CDR3 is CASSYMGAGEYTGELFF. The CDR3 nucleotides read TGTGCCAGCAGTTACATGGGGGCGGGGGAGTACACCGGGGAGCTGTTTTTT.

This clonotype was detected ten times or more. The CDR3, as DNA: TGTGCCAGCAGCCCAGAATTGGCGAGGACGGGAGGTACTGAAGCTTTCTTT. Translation: CASSPELARTGGTEAFF. This chain joins TRBV7-2 and TRBJ1-1; D ambiguous. Deletions cut 5 bases from V and 5 bases from J, with 24 bases between. CDR1 SGHTA and CDR2 FQGNSA come from the germline V gene. This CDR3 is 17 amino acids long.

This clonotype occurred a few times. This chain joins TRBV5-1 and TRBJ2-7; D remains ambiguous. The CDR3 totals 16 residues. V dropped 0 bases and J dropped 2 bases, with 15 bases sitting between them. The germline V gene has CDR1 SGHRS and CDR2 YFSETQ. The CDR3 loop is CASSLEGEFGAYEQYV. The CDR3 DNA reads as TGCGCCAGCAGCTTGGAAGGTGAGTTTGGTGCCTACGAGCAGTACGTC.

The table lists this clonotype with a few counts. V and J are TRBV12-3 or TRBV12-4 and TRBJ2-7, with TRBD1 as a possible D gene (6 bases). CDR3 length: 13 amino acids. V was clipped by 3 bases and J by 5 bases, with 11 bases between them. CDR3 sequence reads: CASSLNRVHEQYF. The CDR3 DNA reads TGTGCCAGCAGTTTGAACAGGGTGCACGAGCAGTACTTC.

The chain combines TRBV15 with TRBJ2-7; possible D gene TRBD2, 6 bases. CDR3 length: 20 amino acids. V lost 3 bases and J 7 bases, leaving 34 bases between the germline ends. The V gene's germline CDR1 is LNHNV and CDR2 YYDKDF (reference sequence). The CDR3 region has the DNA TGTGCCACCAGCAGCCTCGGGTCGGGAGACAGCAGATTTACTCCCTGGGAGCAGTACTTC. Encoded protein: CATSSLGSGDSRFTPWEQYF.

This clonotype was counted only a few times. The chain couples TRBV6-1 to TRBJ1-6; 9 nucleotides match TRBD1. Per the germline V gene, CDR1 is MNHNS and CDR2 is SASEGT. Trimming took 5 bases from V and 10 from J; bases not matched to a gene: 9. The CDR3 length is 15 residues. The CDR3 nucleotides are TGTGCCAGCAGTAAGCGGGACAGGGAACGGTCACCCCTCCACTTT. This encodes CASSKRDRERSPLHF.

This chain uses TRBV24-1 with TRBJ2-3, with 7 bases identical to TRBD1. Germline-derived CDR1 and CDR2 are KGHDR and SFDVKD. J lost 4 bases, V lost 3 bases, and 0 bases had no gene match. This CDR3 has 13 residues. The CDR3 coding sequence is TGTGCCACCAGTGATGACAGGGCAGATACGCAGTATTTT. It translates to CATSDDRADTQYF.

This clonotype showed up just a few times. This chain joins TRBV10-1 and TRBJ2-1, with 13 bases fitting TRBD2. CDR3 length equals 17 residues. J was trimmed by 2 bases and V by 6 bases; bases with no gene match: 7. CDR1 is WNHNN and CDR2 is SYGVQD in the germline V gene (reference sequence). CDR3 DNA sequence: TGCGCCAGCAGGAGCGGGACTAGCGGGGAGACCTACAATGAGCAGTTCTTC. It is translated as CASRSGTSGETYNEQFF.

The chain couples TRBV29-1 to TRBJ2-5; 8 bases are shared with TRBD1. The V segment lost 3 bases and the J segment 5 bases; nucleotides outside the gene matches: 5. Germline V lookup: CDR1 SQVTM, CDR2 ANQGSEA. The length of the CDR3 is 13 residues. CDR3 sequence: CSVEAGGVETQYF. The CDR3 DNA sequence: TGCAGCGTTGAGGCAGGGGGCGTCGAGACCCAGTACTTC.